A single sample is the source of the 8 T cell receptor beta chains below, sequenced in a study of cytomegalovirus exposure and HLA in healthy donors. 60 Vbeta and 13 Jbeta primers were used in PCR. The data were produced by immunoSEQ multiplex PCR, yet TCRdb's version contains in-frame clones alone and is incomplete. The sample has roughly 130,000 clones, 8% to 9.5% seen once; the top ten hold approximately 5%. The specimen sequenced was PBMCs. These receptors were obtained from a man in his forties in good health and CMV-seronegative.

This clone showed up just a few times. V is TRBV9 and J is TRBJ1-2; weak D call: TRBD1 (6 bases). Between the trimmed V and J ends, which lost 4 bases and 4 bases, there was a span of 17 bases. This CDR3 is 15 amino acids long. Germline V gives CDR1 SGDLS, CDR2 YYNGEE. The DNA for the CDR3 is TGTGCCAGCAGCCCAAGGGCGGGGGCAGGCTATGGCTACACCTTC. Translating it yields CASSPRAGAGYGYTF.

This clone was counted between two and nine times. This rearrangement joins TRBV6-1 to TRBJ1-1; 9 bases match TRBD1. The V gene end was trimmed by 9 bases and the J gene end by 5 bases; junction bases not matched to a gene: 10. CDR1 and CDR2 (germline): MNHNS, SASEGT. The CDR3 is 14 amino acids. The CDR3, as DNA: TGTGCCAGTAATTGGGGACAGGGACAAACTGAAGCTTTCTTT. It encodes CASNWGQGQTEAFF.

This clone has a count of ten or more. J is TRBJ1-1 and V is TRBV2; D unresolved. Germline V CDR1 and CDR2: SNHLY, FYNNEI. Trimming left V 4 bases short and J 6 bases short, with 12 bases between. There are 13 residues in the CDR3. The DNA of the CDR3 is TGTGCCAGCAGTGCGGGGATTTACGCTGAAGCTTTCTTT. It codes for CASSAGIYAEAFF.

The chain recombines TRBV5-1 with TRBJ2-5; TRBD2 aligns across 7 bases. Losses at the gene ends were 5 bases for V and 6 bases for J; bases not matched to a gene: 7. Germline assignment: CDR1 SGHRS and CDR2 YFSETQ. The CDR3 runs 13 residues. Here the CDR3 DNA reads TGCGCCAGCAGTCTACCGGGGGGACAGACCCAGTACTTC. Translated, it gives CASSLPGGQTQYF.

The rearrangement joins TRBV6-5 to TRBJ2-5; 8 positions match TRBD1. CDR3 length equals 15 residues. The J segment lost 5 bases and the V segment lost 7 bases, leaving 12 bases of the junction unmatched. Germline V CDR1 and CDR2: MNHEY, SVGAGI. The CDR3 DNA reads TGTGCCAGCACTCACGCGGCAGGGGGCGCGGAGACCCAGTACTTC. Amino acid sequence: CASTHAAGGAETQYF.

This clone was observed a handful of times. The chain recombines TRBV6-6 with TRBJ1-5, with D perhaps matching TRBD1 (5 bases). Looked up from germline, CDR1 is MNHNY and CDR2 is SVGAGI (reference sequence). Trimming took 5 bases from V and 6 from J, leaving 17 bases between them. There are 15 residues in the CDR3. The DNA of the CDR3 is TGTGCCAGCAGTCCGACGGGGGGTCCCCTTCAGCCCCAGCATTTT. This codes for CASSPTGGPLQPQHF.

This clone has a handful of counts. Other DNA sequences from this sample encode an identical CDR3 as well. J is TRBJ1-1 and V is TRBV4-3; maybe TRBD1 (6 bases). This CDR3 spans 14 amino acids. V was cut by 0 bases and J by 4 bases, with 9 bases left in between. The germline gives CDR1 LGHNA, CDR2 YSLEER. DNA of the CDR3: TGCGCCAGCAGCCAAGATCGGGGGGCCACTGAAGCTTTCTTT. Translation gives CASSQDRGATEAFF.

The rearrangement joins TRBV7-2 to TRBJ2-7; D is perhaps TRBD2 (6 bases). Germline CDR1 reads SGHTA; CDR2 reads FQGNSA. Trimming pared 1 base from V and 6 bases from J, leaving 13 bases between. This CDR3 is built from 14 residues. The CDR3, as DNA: TGTGCCAGCAGCTTAGTAAATGGAGGGGCCGAGCAGTACTTC. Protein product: CASSLVNGGAEQYF.